This T cell receptor (beta chain) appears in the sequencing data of a study of T cells after yellow fever vaccination. For the study at large: Researchers used SMART-Seq v4 Ultra Low Input to prepare fractions that had low cell numbers.

This CDR3 is built from 14 residues. Per the germline V gene, CDR1 is MGHDK and CDR2 is SYGVNS. V was clipped by 5 bases and J by 4 bases; unmatched bases: 7. About this clonotype itself: Its antigen is still unknown.

A universal primer site and UMIs were added as TCR cDNA was made by 5'RACE template switching. TCRdb independently ran MiXCR on the 5' RACE reads; one entry per CDR3 protein. The sample holds 510,000 or so distinct CDR3 sequences, 15% to 20% seen once. Broader study findings: Once the booster was given, most primary-vaccination clones reappeared, at more than 95% for CD4 and approximately 88% for CD8. Shared CD4/CD8 clonotypes were a small share, likely from convergent recombination.

The TCR originated in a man between 25 and 39 years old who received the YFV17D yellow fever vaccine. The chain is built from TRBV25-1 and TRBJ1-2, with 7 bases lining up with TRBD1. The input for sequencing was PBMCs, taken 15 days after the yellow fever booster vaccination. The CDR3 nucleotides read TGTGCCAGCAGTACCAGGACAGGCGGCTATGGCTACACCTTC. It specifies CASSTRTGGYGYTF.